This entry concerns a single TCR beta chain. Original methodology: Amplification of reference gene primers provided the estimated nucleated cell counts. The protocol was immunoSEQ multiplex PCR, while the TCRdb copy is restricted to in-frame clones and leaves out a portion. V, J and clone size were drawn from that table, and D and trimming were deduced from the DNA. The sample records thousands of clones, 76% being singletons. This specimen belongs to a study of blood T cell repertoires in COVID-19. V lost 4 bases and J 2 bases, leaving 20 bases between the germline ends. This CDR3 region has 17 residues. From germline, CDR1 is SGHTA and CDR2 FQGNSA.

The sequence was obtained from a human donor in a cohort sampled during active COVID-19. V usage is TRBV7-2 and J usage is TRBJ2-5; possibly TRBD1 for D (6 bases). Source material: peripheral blood. The CDR3 nucleotides read TGTGCCAGCAGCTCCCGACAGGTCAACACTTATCAAGAGACCCAGTACTTC. It translates to CASSSRQVNTYQETQYF.